This T cell receptor (beta chain) comes out of a study of blood T cell repertoires in COVID-19. The protocol was immunoSEQ multiplex PCR, while the TCRdb copy is restricted to in-frame clones and leaves out a portion. The repertoire holds 100,000 to 150,000 clones, with 80% to 95% as singletons. Patients in Seattle were enrolled during active infection, then followed longitudinally. The CDR3 is 15 amino acids. Germline V lookup: CDR1 MNHEY, CDR2 SMNVEV (reference sequence). The V and J ends lost 6 bases and 4 bases, in that order; junction bases with no gene match: 6. This receptor was identified in a man aged 45 to 65 with COVID-19, enrolled during active disease. The chain carries TRBV27 and TRBJ2-1, with 10 bases that match TRBD1. The sample taken for sequencing was peripheral blood. The DNA of the CDR3 is TGTGCCAGCAGCCCGGGACAGGGGATGTACAATGAGCAGTTCTTC. This sequence encodes CASSPGQGMYNEQFF.